This T cell receptor beta chain was identified during a study of blood T cell repertoires in COVID-19. The CDR3 extends over 15 amino acids. Trimming pared 0 bases from V and 9 bases from J, leaving 15 bases between. CDR1 and CDR2 (germline): MNHNY, SVGAGI (reference sequence). The table came from immunoSEQ multiplex PCR; TCRdb's copy has only in-frame clones and leaves some out. The table has about 35,000 clones, around 87% seen once. Sample: peripheral blood. The V call is TRBV6-6, the J call TRBJ2-1; a weak D match, TRBD2 (7 bases). This clonotype was sampled from a human donor in a cohort sampled during active COVID-19. DNA for the CDR3: TGTGCCAGCAGTTACTCTTGGCAGGGGAGGGCTGAGCAGTTCTTC. It translates to CASSYSWQGRAEQFF.